The following is a T cell receptor (beta chain) sequence with its context. Its antigen is currently unknown. A much more abundant neighbour one base away suggests this may be a read error. Patients were excluded because of uncontrolled infection, other autoimmune disease, pregnancy or lactation. The data are from a study of T cells in Graves' hyperthyroidism and ophthalmopathy. Findings and limits, study-wide: Separation of ophthalmopathy from stable hyperthyroidism was achieved by a 13 V-J model. In the blood, most expanded thyroid clonotypes above 0.001 appeared as well.

Amplification of TCR beta CDR3 regions used RNA as the template. Primed by the HTBI set, a first-round RT-PCR was run on the TCR CDR3. Via MiXCR, TCRdb re-called the multiplex PCR reads, giving one row per CDR3 protein. The table lists fewer than 250,000 distinct CDR3 sequences, about 15% of them singletons. This CDR3 region has 12 residues. This sequence originates from a man aged 50 or older with Graves' hyperthyroidism. What was sequenced was blood. The rearrangement links TRBV12-3 or TRBV12-4 to TRBJ2-5; D is undetermined. This chain's CDR3 is CARSLVMETQYF. Here the CDR3 DNA reads TGTGCCCGCAGCTTAGTAATGGAGACCCAGTACTTC.